Presented here are 23 T cell receptor beta chains from one specimen sequenced in a study of shared clonotypes between healthy human individuals. Libraries were prepared by immunoSEQ multiplex PCR; TCRdb keeps only in-frame clonotypes and omits some of them. The repertoire holds about 380,000 clones, with approximately 96% as singletons. Source material: memory CD8+ T cells sorted from blood. The subset denotes: CD45RO+ cells pooled with CCR7-negative TemRA cells. Source of these receptors: a young man in good health.

This chain connects TRBV9 to TRBJ2-3, with 15 bases lining up with TRBD2. The CDR3 contains 16 residues. With 7 bases clipped from V and 3 bases from J, the junction kept 6 bases outside the gene matches. The germline gives CDR1 SGDLS, CDR2 YYNGEE. CDR3 nucleotides: TGTGCCAGCGGGACTAGCGGGAGGAGGAAAACAGATACGCAGTATTTT. It encodes CASGTSGRRKTDTQYF.

The chain uses TRBV6-5 and TRBJ1-1; 7 nucleotides agree with TRBD1. Germline values: CDR1 MNHEY, CDR2 SVGAGI. This CDR3 comprises 14 residues. Trimming cost V 2 bases and J 1 base; bases outside gene matches: 1. This CDR3 is CASSYRDRNTEAFF. In DNA, the CDR3 is TGTGCCAGCAGTTACCGGGACAGGAACACTGAAGCTTTCTTT.

This chain links TRBV5-1 with TRBJ2-7, with D perhaps TRBD2 (7 bases). Germline V gives CDR1 SGHRS, CDR2 YFSETQ. V was trimmed by 4 bases and J by 0 bases, leaving 17 bases between them. The CDR3 is 16 amino acids. The DNA of the CDR3 is TGCGCCAGCAGCCAGGGGCCCGGGGGGAGCTCCTACGAGCAGTACTTC. Amino acids: CASSQGPGGSSYEQYF.

This chain joins TRBV19 and TRBJ2-1; no firm D call. This CDR3 spans 15 amino acids. With 3 bases removed from V and 8 bases from J, the gap between germline ends came to 17 bases. Germline V gene sequence: CDR1 LNHDA, CDR2 SQIVND (reference sequence). The CDR3 DNA reads as TGTGCCAGTAGTATTCAGCGACGGAAAGGGCATGAGCAGTTCTTC. The encoded protein is CASSIQRRKGHEQFF.

The chain couples TRBV7-3 to TRBJ2-6; no definite D call. CDR1 is SGHTA and CDR2 is FQGTGA in the germline V gene. V lost 0 bases, J lost 2 bases, and 17 bases lay in between. The CDR3 extends over 19 amino acids. DNA of the CDR3: TGTGCCAGCAGCTTAACAAGTAATCGGCAGGCGACTGGGGCCAACGTCCTGACTTTC. Residues: CASSLTSNRQATGANVLTF.

The chain employs TRBV27 and TRBJ2-2; 12 nucleotides align to TRBD2. V dropped 5 bases and J dropped 6; count of bases not matched to a gene: 4. Germline values: CDR1 MNHEY, CDR2 SMNVEV (reference sequence). The CDR3 consists of 15 residues. In nucleotides, the CDR3 is TGTGCCAGCAGTCGACTAGCGGGAGATGCCGGGGAGCTGTTTTTT. It translates to CASSRLAGDAGELFF.

This rearrangement joins TRBV19 to TRBJ1-5, with a tentative D call TRBD1 (5 bases). From germline, CDR1 is LNHDA and CDR2 SQIVND (reference sequence). This CDR3 is 17 amino acids long. V lost 6 bases, J lost 1 base, and 19 bases lay in between. CDR3 sequence (DNA): TGTGCCAGTAGAGAGGGGCGAGCTGTAAGGAGCAATCAGCCCCAGCATTTT. Its translation is CASREGRAVRSNQPQHF.

The J gene is TRBJ2-7, the V gene TRBV10-3; D unresolved. Germline V gene data show CDR1 as ENHRY and CDR2 as SYGVKD. V was pared by 6 bases and J by 2 bases, with 5 bases between. The CDR3 has 11 amino acids. The CDR3 DNA reads TGTGCCATCAGGAACACCTACGAGCAGTACTTC. This gives the protein CAIRNTYEQYF.

This chain uses TRBV2 with TRBJ2-7; maybe TRBD2 (5 bases). This CDR3 has 15 amino acids. From germline, CDR1 is SNHLY and CDR2 FYNNEI. V was trimmed by 1 base and J by 2 bases, leaving 12 bases between them. CDR3 in amino acids: CASSEVRTGTYEQYF. The CDR3 DNA reads TGTGCCAGCAGTGAAGTACGGACTGGGACCTACGAGCAGTACTTC.

V is TRBV5-1 and J is TRBJ2-7, with TRBD2 matching over 10 bases. Germline CDR1 reads SGHRS; CDR2 reads YFSETQ. The CDR3 spans 15 residues. J lost 1 base, V lost 4 bases, and 5 bases had no gene match. CDR3 protein: CASSALAGDSYEQYF. Here the CDR3 DNA reads TGCGCCAGCAGCGCGCTAGCGGGAGATTCCTACGAGCAGTACTTC. The full variable domain, with the rest looked up from reference TRBV5-1 and TRBJ2-7, is KAGVTQTPRYLIKTRGQQVTLSCSPISGHRSVSWYQQTPGQGLQFLFEYFSETQRNKGNFPGRFSGRQFSNSRSEMNVSTLELGDSALYLCASSALAGDSYEQYFGPGTRLTVT.

J is TRBJ2-7 and V is TRBV6-4; D perhaps matches TRBD2 (5 bases). This CDR3 spans 15 amino acids. V gave up 6 bases and J gave up 2 bases, with 17 bases separating them. The germline CDR1 and CDR2 sequences are MRHNA and SNTAGT. The CDR3 DNA reads TGTGCCAGCAGAAGGGAGACCAGCGGACCCTACGAGCAGTACTTC. Translation gives CASRRETSGPYEQYF.

The rearrangement links TRBV28 to TRBJ1-3; weak D call: TRBD1 (5 bases). The CDR3 sequence is 14 residues long. V shed 4 bases and J shed 2 bases, with 9 bases lying between them. Germline values: CDR1 MDHEN, CDR2 SYDVKM. CDR3 sequence reads: CASSWRGAGNTIYF. CDR3 sequence (DNA): TGTGCCAGCAGTTGGAGGGGAGCTGGAAACACCATATATTTT.

This chain links TRBV7-3 with TRBJ2-3; D possibly matches TRBD1 or TRBD2 (5 bases each). Per germline, CDR1 SGHTA and CDR2 FQGTGA. The CDR3 runs 18 residues. V shed 2 bases and J shed 0 bases, with 18 bases lying between them. This CDR3 is CASSLSTRGGSSTDTQYF. In nucleotides, the CDR3 is TGTGCCAGCAGCTTATCCACCCGTGGGGGATCTAGCACAGATACGCAGTATTTT. Supplemented by reference TRBV7-3 and TRBJ2-3, the full variable domain reads GAGVSQTPSNKVTEKGKYVELRCDPISGHTALYWYRQSLGQGPEFLIYFQGTGAADDSGLPNDRFFAVRPEGSVSTLKIQRTERGDSAVYLCASSLSTRGGSSTDTQYFGPGTRLTVL.

On this clone itself: Other DNA sequences from this sample encode an identical CDR3 as well. This sequence joins TRBV9 and TRBJ2-3, with 12 positions matching TRBD2. V trimming: 0 bases; J trimming: 6 bases; junction bases outside the gene matches: 2. The CDR3 has 15 residues. CDR1 and CDR2 (germline): SGDLS, YYNGEE. The CDR3 sequence: CASSVGLAGADTQYF. In nucleotides, the CDR3 is TGTGCCAGCAGCGTAGGACTAGCGGGAGCGGATACGCAGTATTTT.

CDR3 bases: TGTGCCAGCTCACCCGCTAGCGGGAGGGAAGAGACCCAGTACTTC. As protein: CASSPASGREETQYF. This sequence joins TRBV18 and TRBJ2-5, with TRBD2 matching over 12 bases. This CDR3 is 15 amino acids long. The germline V gene has CDR1 KGHSH and CDR2 LQKENI. V lost 3 bases to trimming and J lost 3 bases; unmatched junction nucleotides: 2.

This clone was recorded only once. This sequence joins TRBV7-9 and TRBJ2-7, with a weak D call TRBD1 (6 bases). This CDR3 region has 15 residues. Trimming pared 2 bases from V and 2 bases from J, leaving 13 bases between. Germline V gene lookup returns CDR1 SEHNR and CDR2 FQNEAQ (reference sequence). CDR3 residues: CASSLLRDTAYEQYF. CDR3 DNA sequence: TGTGCCAGCAGCTTATTAAGGGACACTGCCTACGAGCAGTACTTC.

This clone was seen only once. This chain joins TRBV5-1 and TRBJ2-3; TRBD1 or TRBD2 may be the D gene (5 bases each). V lost 2 bases and J 5 bases, leaving 12 bases between the germline ends. The CDR3 sequence is 14 residues long. The germline V gene has CDR1 SGHRS and CDR2 YFSETQ. The DNA of the CDR3 is TGCGCCAGCAGCTTAAGGGGCCGGGAAGATACGCAGTATTTT. This gives the protein CASSLRGREDTQYF.

This clone was seen a single time. The rearrangement uses TRBV14 and TRBJ2-1; D is perhaps TRBD2 (7 bases). The length of the CDR3 is 17 residues. Germline V gene lookup returns CDR1 SGHDN and CDR2 FVKESK. V shed 0 bases and J shed 3 bases, with 15 bases lying between them. DNA of the CDR3: TGTGCCAGCAGCCAAGAAAGGGGGGGCCTCCTCTACAATGAGCAGTTCTTC. It encodes CASSQERGGLLYNEQFF.

The chain recombines TRBV25-1 with TRBJ2-5, with TRBD1 matching over 9 bases. The CDR3 has 16 amino acids. Germline lookup yields CDR1 MGHDK and CDR2 SYGVNS. V lost 5 bases and J lost 5; bases outside the gene matches: 12. CDR3 region: CASSSGDRAGRETQYF. The CDR3 region has the DNA TGTGCCAGCAGTTCGGGGGACAGGGCCGGGCGGGAGACCCAGTACTTC.

This clone came up once. This chain connects TRBV25-1 to TRBJ2-1; D gene unclear. The germline gives CDR1 MGHDK, CDR2 SYGVNS. Trimming took off 2 bases at V and 7 bases at J, with 9 bases between the two ends. This CDR3 comprises 13 residues. The CDR3 is CASSEKGRNEQFF. CDR3 DNA: TGTGCCAGCAGTGAAAAGGGTAGGAATGAGCAGTTCTTC.

The genes are TRBV18 and TRBJ2-1; D remains unclear. The germline V gene encodes CDR1 KGHSH and CDR2 LQKENI. This CDR3 contains 13 residues. Deletions cut 5 bases from V and 6 bases from J, with 11 bases between. CDR3 amino acids: CASSSPAPNEQFF. Here the CDR3 DNA reads TGTGCCAGCTCATCTCCGGCCCCCAATGAGCAGTTCTTC.

For the CDR3, the DNA is TGTGCCAGCAGCCTACAGGGGGTAACCTACGAGCAGTACTTC. Its translation is CASSLQGVTYEQYF. The chain uses TRBV7-9 and TRBJ2-7; TRBD1 matches at 8 bases. The CDR3 contains 14 residues. Germline V lookup: CDR1 SEHNR, CDR2 FQNEAQ (reference sequence). V was pared by 5 bases and J by 2 bases, with 5 bases of the junction left unmatched. Full variable domain (rest looked up from reference TRBV7-9 and TRBJ2-7): DTGVSQNPRHKITKRGQNVTFRCDPISEHNRLYWYRQTLGQGPEFLTYFQNEAQLEKSRLLSDRFSAERPKGSFSTLEIQRTEQGDSAMYLCASSLQGVTYEQYFGPGTRLTVT.

The chain carries TRBV19 and TRBJ1-2, with a possible D match to TRBD1 (6 bases). The germline V gene has CDR1 LNHDA and CDR2 SQIVND (reference sequence). Trimming stripped 1 base from V and 4 bases from J, with 10 bases between. CDR3 length: 14 residues. This chain's CDR3 is CASSIGGGGYGYTF. The CDR3 nucleotides are TGTGCCAGTAGTATAGGTGGGGGCGGCTATGGCTACACCTTC.